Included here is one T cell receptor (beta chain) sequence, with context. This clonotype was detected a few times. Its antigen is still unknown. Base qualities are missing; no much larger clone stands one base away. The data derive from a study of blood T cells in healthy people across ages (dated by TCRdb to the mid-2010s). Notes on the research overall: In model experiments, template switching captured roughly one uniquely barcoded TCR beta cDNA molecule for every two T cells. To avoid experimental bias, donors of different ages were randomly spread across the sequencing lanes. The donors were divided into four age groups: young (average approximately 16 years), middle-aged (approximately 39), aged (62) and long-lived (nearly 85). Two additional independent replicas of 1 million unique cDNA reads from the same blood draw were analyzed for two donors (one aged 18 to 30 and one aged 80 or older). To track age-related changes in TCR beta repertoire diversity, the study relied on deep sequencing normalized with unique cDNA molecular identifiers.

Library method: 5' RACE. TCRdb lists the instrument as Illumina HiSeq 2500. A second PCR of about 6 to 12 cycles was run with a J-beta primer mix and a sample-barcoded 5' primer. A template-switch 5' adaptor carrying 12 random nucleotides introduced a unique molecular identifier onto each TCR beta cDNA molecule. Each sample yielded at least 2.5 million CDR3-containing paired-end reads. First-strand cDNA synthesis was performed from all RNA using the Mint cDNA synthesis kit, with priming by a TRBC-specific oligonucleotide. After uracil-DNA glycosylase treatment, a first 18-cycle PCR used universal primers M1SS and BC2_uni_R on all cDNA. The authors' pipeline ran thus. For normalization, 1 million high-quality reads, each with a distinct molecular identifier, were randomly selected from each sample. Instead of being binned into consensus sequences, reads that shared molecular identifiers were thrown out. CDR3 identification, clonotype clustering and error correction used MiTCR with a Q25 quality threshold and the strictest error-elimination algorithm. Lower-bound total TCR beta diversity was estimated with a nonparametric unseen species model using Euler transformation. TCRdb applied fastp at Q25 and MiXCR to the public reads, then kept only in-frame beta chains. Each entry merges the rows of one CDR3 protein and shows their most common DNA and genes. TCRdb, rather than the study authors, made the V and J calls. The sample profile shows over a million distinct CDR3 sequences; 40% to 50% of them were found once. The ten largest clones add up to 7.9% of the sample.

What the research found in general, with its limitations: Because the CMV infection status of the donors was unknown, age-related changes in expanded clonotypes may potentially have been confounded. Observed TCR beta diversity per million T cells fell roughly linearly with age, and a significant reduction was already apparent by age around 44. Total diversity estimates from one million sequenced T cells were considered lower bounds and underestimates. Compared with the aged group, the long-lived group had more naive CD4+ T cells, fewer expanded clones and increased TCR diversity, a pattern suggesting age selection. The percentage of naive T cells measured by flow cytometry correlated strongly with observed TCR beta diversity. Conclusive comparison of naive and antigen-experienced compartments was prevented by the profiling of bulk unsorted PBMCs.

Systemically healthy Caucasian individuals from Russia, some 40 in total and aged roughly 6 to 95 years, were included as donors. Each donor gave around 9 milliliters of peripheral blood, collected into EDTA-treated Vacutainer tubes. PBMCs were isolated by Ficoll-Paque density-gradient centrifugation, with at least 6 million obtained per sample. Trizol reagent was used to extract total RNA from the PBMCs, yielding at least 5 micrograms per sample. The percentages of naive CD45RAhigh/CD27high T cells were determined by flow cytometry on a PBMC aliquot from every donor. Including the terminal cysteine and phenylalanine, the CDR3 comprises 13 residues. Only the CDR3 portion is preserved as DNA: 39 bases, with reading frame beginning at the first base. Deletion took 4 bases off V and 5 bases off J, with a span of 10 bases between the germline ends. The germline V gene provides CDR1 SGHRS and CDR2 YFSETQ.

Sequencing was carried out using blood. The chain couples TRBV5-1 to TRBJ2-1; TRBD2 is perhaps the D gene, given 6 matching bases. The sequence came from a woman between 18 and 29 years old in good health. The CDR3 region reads CASSPPGDNEQFF. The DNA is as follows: TGCGCCAGCAGCCCTCCGGGAGACAATGAGCAGTTCTTC.